The clone carrying this T cell receptor (beta chain) was recorded many times. The CDR3 runs to 14 residues. The V gene lost 6 bases and the J gene lost 3 bases, with 15 bases spanning the gap. It was uncontrolled infection, other autoimmune disease, pregnancy or lactation that excluded patients. Orbital computed tomography and thyroid ultrasound, together with serum TRAb and thyroxine and clinical symptoms, were used for diagnoses. This specimen comes from a study of T cells in Graves' hyperthyroidism and ophthalmopathy. Using RNA transcripts as the source, TCR beta CDR3 regions were amplified. First-round RT-PCR of the TCR CDR3 relied on the HTBI primer set. TCRdb reanalysed the multiplex PCR reads using MiXCR and keeps one entry per CDR3 protein. The profile shows 350,000 or so distinct CDR3 sequences, around 18% of them singletons.

This chain links TRBV12-3 or TRBV12-4 with TRBJ2-7; D perhaps matches TRBD2 (5 bases). Material for sequencing was blood. The source of this sequence is a woman between 35 and 50 years old with Graves' ophthalmopathy. The CDR3 region is CASRATRRNYEQYF. The CDR3 DNA is TGTGCCAGCAGAGCCACTAGGAGGAACTACGAGCAGTACTTC.